What follows are 29 T cell receptor beta chains derived from one specimen sequenced in a study of cytomegalovirus exposure and HLA in healthy donors. PCR was performed using 60 Vbeta and 13 Jbeta primers. Libraries were prepared by immunoSEQ multiplex PCR; TCRdb keeps only in-frame clonotypes and omits some of them. The repertoire holds roughly 45,000 clones, with over 55% as singletons. What was sequenced was PBMCs. The receptors here all came from a human donor in good health.

In nucleotides, the CDR3 is TGCGCCAGCAGCTTGGGAGACATGACTAGCAAAGAGACCCAGTACTTC. This translates into CASSLGDMTSKETQYF. The chain links TRBV5-1 to TRBJ2-5; TRBD2 matches 7 bases. Germline values: CDR1 SGHRS, CDR2 YFSETQ. The CDR3 has 16 residues. The V and J ends lost 0 bases and 3 bases, in that order; junction bases with no gene match: 8. The full variable domain, with the rest looked up from reference TRBV5-1 and TRBJ2-5, is KAGVTQTPRYLIKTRGQQVTLSCSPISGHRSVSWYQQTPGQGLQFLFEYFSETQRNKGNFPGRFSGRQFSNSRSEMNVSTLELGDSALYLCASSLGDMTSKETQYFGPGTRLLVL.

This clone has only a few counts. This chain uses TRBV5-1 with TRBJ2-1; 7 nucleotides agree with TRBD1. The germline gives CDR1 SGHRS, CDR2 YFSETQ. The junction had 3 bases not matched to a gene; V was cut back by 4 bases and J by 5 bases. The CDR3 spans 13 residues. The CDR3 spells CASSRDSNNEQFF. The CDR3 DNA reads TGCGCCAGCAGCCGGGACAGCAACAATGAGCAGTTCTTC.

This chain joins TRBV7-2 and TRBJ1-5; D unresolved. Germline loops: CDR1 SGHTA, CDR2 FQGNSA. CDR3 length: 14 residues. Trimming took 1 base from V and 2 from J, leaving 6 bases between them. The CDR3 nucleotides are TGTGCCAGCAGCTTAGGCGTAGGCAATCAGCCCCAGCATTTT. Protein product: CASSLGVGNQPQHF.

This clone was observed a handful of times. Germline and junction disagree at one end, which may indicate a read error. This specimen includes other DNA sequences encoding the same CDR3. The genes are TRBV5-4 and TRBJ1-6, with a tentative D call TRBD1 (6 bases). This CDR3 is built from 14 residues. The germline CDR1 and CDR2 sequences are SGHNT and YYREEE (reference sequence). This CDR3 reads CASSLSQGNSPLHF. In nucleotides, the CDR3 is TGTGCCAGCAGCTTGTCACAGGGTAATTCCCCCCTCCACTTT.

This chain links TRBV29-1 with TRBJ1-4; 7 bases line up with TRBD1. The V gene end was trimmed by 6 bases and the J gene end by 7 bases; junction bases not matched to a gene: 11. The CDR3 extends over 14 amino acids. Per the germline V gene, CDR1 is SQVTM and CDR2 is ANQGSEA. This CDR3 reads CSVGAATGAEKLFF. The DNA of the CDR3 is TGCAGCGTAGGGGCGGCAACAGGGGCTGAAAAACTGTTTTTT.

The chain combines TRBV30 with TRBJ2-7, with D possibly TRBD1 on 6 matching bases. This CDR3 has 12 amino acids. V was pared by 3 bases and J by 3 bases, with 9 bases between. Germline-derived CDR1 and CDR2 are GTSNPN and SVGIG (reference sequence). CDR3 amino acids: CAWSLDSYEQYF. CDR3 bases: TGTGCCTGGAGCCTGGACAGCTACGAGCAGTACTTC.

This rearrangement joins TRBV15 to TRBJ2-1, with 7 bases lining up with TRBD1. V shed 5 bases and J 4 bases; nucleotides not matched to a gene: 11. This CDR3 has 16 amino acids. The germline gives CDR1 LNHNV, CDR2 YYDKDF (reference sequence). The CDR3 loop reads CATSRLLGQMYNEQFF. CDR3 nucleotides: TGTGCCACCAGCCGCCTATTGGGACAGATGTACAATGAGCAGTTCTTC.

The chain is built from TRBV13 and TRBJ2-3, with D possibly being TRBD2 (5 bases). The CDR3 runs to 13 residues. The germline gives CDR1 PRHDT, CDR2 FYEKMQ (reference sequence). Deletions cut 5 bases from V and 2 bases from J, with 8 bases between. CDR3 coding DNA: TGTGCCAGCAGCCGGGGAGCCACAGATACGCAGTATTTT. This gives the protein CASSRGATDTQYF.

The CDR3 region has the DNA TGTGCCAGCAGTTTAACAGCTCTCTCCTACGAGCAGTACTTC. As protein: CASSLTALSYEQYF. The rearrangement joins TRBV27 to TRBJ2-7; D unclear. The germline V gene has CDR1 MNHEY and CDR2 SMNVEV (reference sequence). The CDR3 is made up of 14 amino acids. V lost 2 bases and J 0 bases, leaving 8 bases between the germline ends.

This sequence joins TRBV7-2 and TRBJ2-3, with 7 bases lining up with TRBD1. Germline V CDR1 and CDR2: SGHTA, FQGNSA. Trimming cost V 5 bases and J 3 bases; bases outside gene matches: 14. CDR3 length: 17 amino acids. The CDR3 spells CASSRRNGQDRTDTQYF. The CDR3 nucleotides read TGTGCCAGCAGCCGACGGAATGGACAGGATAGAACAGATACGCAGTATTTT.

The chain uses TRBV5-8 and TRBJ2-7; TRBD1 agrees at 12 bases. The CDR3 totals 16 residues. Trimming took 4 bases from V and 3 from J; bases not matched to a gene: 8. CDR1 SGHTS and CDR2 YDEGEE come from the germline V gene. Written as DNA, the CDR3 is TGTGCCAGCAGCAGTGGGACAGGGGGCAGGTACTACGAGCAGTACTTC. Its translation is CASSSGTGGRYYEQYF.

This chain joins TRBV10-1 and TRBJ2-3; TRBD2 aligns across 8 bases. Trimming removed 9 bases from V and 4 bases from J; junction bases left unmatched: 6. The CDR3 consists of 13 residues. Germline CDR1 reads WNHNN; CDR2 reads SYGVQD (reference sequence). As DNA, the CDR3 is TGCGCCAGTAGCGGGGTTGGGTCAGATACGCAGTATTTT. It specifies CASSGVGSDTQYF.

This clone was counted between two and nine times. The rearrangement links TRBV13 to TRBJ2-7; 7 bases agree with TRBD1. CDR3 size: 15 residues. The V gene's germline CDR1 is PRHDT and CDR2 FYEKMQ (reference sequence). The V and J ends lost 5 bases and 0 bases, in that order; junction bases with no gene match: 7. CDR3 residues: CASSLTQGRSYEQYF. The CDR3 nucleotides read TGTGCCAGCAGCCTCACACAGGGGCGCTCCTACGAGCAGTACTTC.

The J gene is TRBJ2-7, the V gene TRBV7-8, with TRBD2 matching 9 bases. This CDR3 comprises 15 residues. Trimming at V came to 5 bases and at J to 6 bases, leaving 11 bases not matched to a gene. The germline V gene has CDR1 SGHVS and CDR2 FQNEAQ. This CDR3 reads CASSQLAGGRAEQYF. In nucleotides, the CDR3 is TGTGCCAGCAGCCAGCTCGCGGGGGGGCGGGCCGAGCAGTACTTC.

This chain connects TRBV5-6 to TRBJ1-6; maybe TRBD1 (6 bases). With 0 bases removed from V and 9 bases from J, the gap between germline ends came to 10 bases. The CDR3 has 14 amino acids. From germline, CDR1 is SGHDT and CDR2 YYEEEE. CDR3 loop: CASSLAGVLSPLHF. The CDR3 DNA follows: TGTGCCAGCAGCTTGGCAGGGGTTCTTTCACCCCTCCACTTT. The whole variable domain, remainder taken from reference TRBV5-6 and TRBJ1-6, is DAGVTQSPTHLIKTRGQQVTLRCSPKSGHDTVSWYQQALGQGPQFIFQYYEEEERQRGNFPDRFSGHQFPNYSSELNVNALLLGDSALYLCASSLAGVLSPLHFGNGTRLTVT.

The rearrangement uses TRBV4-2 and TRBJ2-7, with D possibly matching TRBD1 (6 bases). The germline CDR1 and CDR2 sequences are LGHNA and YNFKEQ. V dropped 2 bases and J dropped 5 bases, with 19 bases sitting between them. The CDR3 runs 16 residues. The chain's CDR3 is CASSQSIQGTIHEQYF. CDR3 in DNA: TGTGCCAGCAGCCAATCTATCCAAGGGACAATCCACGAGCAGTACTTC.

The chain recombines TRBV6-4 with TRBJ1-2, with D perhaps TRBD1 (6 bases). The CDR3 is 13 residues long. The V gene lost 3 bases and the J gene lost 4 bases, with 9 bases spanning the gap. Germline-derived CDR1 and CDR2 are MRHNA and SNTAGT. The CDR3 here is CASSEGGTYGYTF. CDR3 DNA sequence: TGTGCCAGCAGTGAAGGGGGTACCTATGGCTACACCTTC.

The chain carries TRBV9 and TRBJ2-1; 15 bases align to TRBD2. The CDR3 totals 20 residues. The V gene end was trimmed by 3 bases and the J gene end by 6 bases; junction bases not matched to a gene: 16. Germline CDR1 SGDLS, CDR2 YYNGEE. CDR3 bases: TGTGCCAGCAGCGCAGCCCCGGGACTAGCGGGGGGCATAAGAGTCAATGAGCAGTTCTTC. Residues: CASSAAPGLAGGIRVNEQFF.

The V call is TRBV2, the J call TRBJ2-5, with D possibly TRBD2 on 6 matching bases. The CDR3 sequence is 13 residues long. V lost 7 bases to trimming and J lost 2 bases, with 11 bases between them. Germline lookup yields CDR1 SNHLY and CDR2 FYNNEI. The CDR3 DNA sequence: TGTGCCAGCAAACCGACTAGACAAGAGACCCAGTACTTC. Translated: CASKPTRQETQYF.

The rearrangement uses TRBV4-3 and TRBJ1-6; the match to TRBD1 covers 8 bases. V shed 3 bases and J 7 bases; nucleotides not matched to a gene: 17. Germline V CDR1 and CDR2: LGHNA, YSLEER. The CDR3 sequence is 19 residues long. The chain's CDR3 is CASSQYPAIRQGNNSPLHF. CDR3 bases: TGCGCCAGCAGCCAGTATCCAGCGATCCGACAGGGGAACAATTCACCCCTCCACTTT.

This chain links TRBV19 with TRBJ1-3; the D gene is possibly TRBD1 (6 bases). Germline V lookup: CDR1 LNHDA, CDR2 SQIVND (reference sequence). V lost 3 bases, J lost 4 bases, and 10 bases lay in between. CDR3 length equals 14 residues. The CDR3 region has the DNA TGTGCCAGTAGTATTCAGGGGTTCGGAAACACCATATATTTT. Its protein product is CASSIQGFGNTIYF.

This clone was counted a few times. The chain couples TRBV28 to TRBJ1-1; D is uncertain. V lost 2 bases and J 3 bases, leaving 13 bases between the germline ends. This CDR3 is 15 amino acids long. Germline CDR1 MDHEN, CDR2 SYDVKM. CDR3 in DNA: TGTGCCAGCAGTTTACATTCCGCTGGAGACACTGAAGCTTTCTTT. Translated, it gives CASSLHSAGDTEAFF.

The chain uses TRBV5-1 and TRBJ2-2; 7 bases are shared with TRBD1. Trimming at V came to 3 bases and at J to 4 bases, leaving 12 bases not matched to a gene. The CDR3 consists of 17 residues. Germline loops: CDR1 SGHRS, CDR2 YFSETQ. The CDR3 reads CASSSGQAYRFTGELFF. The CDR3 nucleotides read TGCGCCAGCAGCTCCGGACAGGCTTATAGGTTCACCGGGGAGCTGTTTTTT.

This chain connects TRBV30 to TRBJ1-6; possible D gene TRBD1, 6 bases. The germline V gene has CDR1 GTSNPN and CDR2 SVGIG (reference sequence). The CDR3 totals 13 residues. V was cut by 0 bases and J by 10 bases, with 10 bases left in between. The chain's CDR3 is CAWSVNRASPLHF. The CDR3 DNA is TGTGCCTGGAGTGTGAACAGGGCCTCACCCCTCCACTTT.

This chain links TRBV6-5 with TRBJ2-1; 7 bases map to TRBD2. The CDR3 consists of 16 residues. CDR1 and CDR2 from the germline V gene are MNHEY and SVGAGI. Trimming cost V 0 bases and J 5 bases; bases outside gene matches: 7. Here the CDR3 reads CASSYSRLADNNEQFF. DNA for the CDR3: TGTGCCAGCAGTTACTCGAGGCTAGCGGATAACAATGAGCAGTTCTTC.

J is TRBJ2-5 and V is TRBV6-6, with D possibly TRBD1 on 6 matching bases. Deletions cut 2 bases from V and 4 bases from J, with 14 bases between. The CDR3 sequence is 15 residues long. Germline V gene data show CDR1 as MNHNY and CDR2 as SVGAGI (reference sequence). DNA for the CDR3: TGTGCCAGCAGTTACCCCCTGGGGGCAGGAGAGACCCAGTACTTC. Translated, it gives CASSYPLGAGETQYF.

This chain joins TRBV5-1 and TRBJ2-1, with D possibly being TRBD2 (7 bases). The V end was cut by 3 bases, the J end by 3 bases, with 13 bases between. The CDR3 has 15 residues. The germline gives CDR1 SGHRS, CDR2 YFSETQ. This CDR3 is CASSSGGRDYNEQFF. The DNA for the CDR3 is TGCGCCAGCAGCTCGGGGGGCAGGGACTACAATGAGCAGTTCTTC.

This rearrangement joins TRBV2 to TRBJ2-7, with 7 bases identical to TRBD2. The CDR3 consists of 12 residues. Trimming took 0 bases from V and 13 from J; bases not matched to a gene: 6. Germline V gene data show CDR1 as SNHLY and CDR2 as FYNNEI. CDR3 in amino acids: CASSEAGGVGYF. The CDR3 DNA is TGTGCCAGCAGTGAAGCGGGAGGGGTGGGCTACTTC.

V is TRBV5-4 and J is TRBJ1-5; 7 positions match TRBD1. This CDR3 has 16 residues. Looked up from germline, CDR1 is SGHNT and CDR2 is YYREEE (reference sequence). Trimming removed 1 base from V and 9 bases from J; junction bases left unmatched: 13. The CDR3 DNA sequence: TGTGCCAGCAGCTTGCAAGGGGGCTTGTATTTTCGGCCCCAGCATTTT. Translation: CASSLQGGLYFRPQHF.